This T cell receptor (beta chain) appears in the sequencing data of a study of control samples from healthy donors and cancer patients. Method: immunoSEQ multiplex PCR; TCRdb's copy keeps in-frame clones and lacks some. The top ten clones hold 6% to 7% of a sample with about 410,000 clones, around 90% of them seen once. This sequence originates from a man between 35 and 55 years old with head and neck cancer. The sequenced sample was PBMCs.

The CDR3 coding sequence is TGCGCCAGCAGCCAAGATCTAAGTGGGCAGGGGGACCAGCCCCAGCATTTT. Translated: CASSQDLSGQGDQPQHF. The chain has TRBV4-3 and TRBJ1-5; 7 positions match TRBD1. The CDR3 has 17 amino acids. Germline values: CDR1 LGHNA, CDR2 YSLEER. V shed 0 bases and J 7 bases; nucleotides not matched to a gene: 12.